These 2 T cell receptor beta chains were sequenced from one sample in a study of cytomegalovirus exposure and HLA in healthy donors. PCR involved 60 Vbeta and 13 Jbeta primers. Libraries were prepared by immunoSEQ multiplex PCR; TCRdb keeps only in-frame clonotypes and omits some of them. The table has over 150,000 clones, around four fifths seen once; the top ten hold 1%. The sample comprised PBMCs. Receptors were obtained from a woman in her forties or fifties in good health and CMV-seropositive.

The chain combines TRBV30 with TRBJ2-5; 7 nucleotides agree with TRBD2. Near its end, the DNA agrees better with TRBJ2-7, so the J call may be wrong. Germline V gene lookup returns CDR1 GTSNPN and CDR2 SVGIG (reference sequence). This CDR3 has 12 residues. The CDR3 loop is CAWSLGGYEQYF. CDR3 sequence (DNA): TGTGCCTGGAGTTTGGGAGGGTACGAGCAGTACTTC.

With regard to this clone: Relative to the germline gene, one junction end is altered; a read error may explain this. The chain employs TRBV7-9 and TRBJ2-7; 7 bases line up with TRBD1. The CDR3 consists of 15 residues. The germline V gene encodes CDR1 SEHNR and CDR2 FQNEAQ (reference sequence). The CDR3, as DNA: TGTGCCGGCAGCCCGTCCGGGACAGTAAACTACGAGCAGTACTTC. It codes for CAGSPSGTVNYEQYF. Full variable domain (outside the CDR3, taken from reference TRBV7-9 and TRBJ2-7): DTGVSQNPRHKITKRGQNVTFRCDPISEHNRLYWYRQTLGQGPEFLTYFQNEAQLEKSRLLSDRFSAERPKGSFSTLEIQRTEQGDSAMYLCAGSPSGTVNYEQYFGPGTRLTVT.